The text below deals with one T cell receptor beta chain. The CDR3 is 16 amino acids. The ends lost 3 bases at V and 2 bases at J; junction bases unmatched: 7. Germline V lookup: CDR1 SGHTA, CDR2 FQGTGA. The data belong to a study of OX40 agonist ivuxolimab in advanced cancers. Profiling relied on immunoSEQ multiplex PCR, and the TCRdb table lists in-frame clones only, not all of them. The table includes 92,000 or so clones, 85% to 90% detected once. Source: CD4+ or CD8+ T cells sorted from blood, taken in a trial of the OX40 agonist ivuxolimab. This chain connects TRBV7-3 to TRBJ2-7; 10 positions agree with TRBD2. This clonotype originated in an adult with an advanced solid tumor such as melanoma, head and neck, liver or kidney cancer. The CDR3: CASSLLAGDLPYEQYF. CDR3 DNA: TGTGCCAGCAGCTTGCTAGCGGGAGATTTGCCCTACGAGCAGTACTTC.